The present T cell receptor beta chain was sequenced within a study of technical replicates of blood from several donors. Here immunoSEQ multiplex PCR was the method, and the copy in TCRdb shows in-frame clones only, minus some. The sample yields 75,000 to 85,000 clones, approximately 80% seen once. Sequencing used PBMCs. The source is a human donor in good health. Some clones in this sample may be carry-over from other donors' samples.

Here the CDR3 reads CASSLTTAGGQETQYF. In DNA form, the CDR3 reads TGTGCCAGCAGCTTAACAACAGCGGGGGGGCAAGAGACCCAGTACTTC. The V call is TRBV7-2, the J call TRBJ2-5; 10 bases line up with TRBD2. Germline V gene sequence: CDR1 SGHTA, CDR2 FQGNSA. The CDR3 covers 16 residues. The trim removed 2 bases at V and 2 bases at J, leaving 5 bases unmatched.